This TCR beta chain was observed in a study of blood T cell repertoires in COVID-19. Overall study: T cells, B-cell-depleted T cells, or PBMCs supplied cDNA or gDNA.

This CDR3 spans 14 amino acids. Germline trimming cut 7 bases from V and 10 bases from J; bases unmatched to any gene: 12. From germline, CDR1 is LGHNA and CDR2 YNFKEQ. The protocol was immunoSEQ multiplex PCR, while the TCRdb copy is restricted to in-frame clones and leaves out a portion. Of roughly 120,000 clones listed, 65% to 90% are singletons. The chain employs TRBV4-2 and TRBJ2-1, with TRBD2 identical over 8 bases. This receptor was taken from a man older than 75 with acute or convalescent COVID-19. Sequences were obtained from peripheral blood. In nucleotides, the CDR3 is TGTGCCAGCAAGTTAGCGGGGTCTAGGGAGGAGCAGTTCTTC. Amino acid sequence: CASKLAGSREEQFF.